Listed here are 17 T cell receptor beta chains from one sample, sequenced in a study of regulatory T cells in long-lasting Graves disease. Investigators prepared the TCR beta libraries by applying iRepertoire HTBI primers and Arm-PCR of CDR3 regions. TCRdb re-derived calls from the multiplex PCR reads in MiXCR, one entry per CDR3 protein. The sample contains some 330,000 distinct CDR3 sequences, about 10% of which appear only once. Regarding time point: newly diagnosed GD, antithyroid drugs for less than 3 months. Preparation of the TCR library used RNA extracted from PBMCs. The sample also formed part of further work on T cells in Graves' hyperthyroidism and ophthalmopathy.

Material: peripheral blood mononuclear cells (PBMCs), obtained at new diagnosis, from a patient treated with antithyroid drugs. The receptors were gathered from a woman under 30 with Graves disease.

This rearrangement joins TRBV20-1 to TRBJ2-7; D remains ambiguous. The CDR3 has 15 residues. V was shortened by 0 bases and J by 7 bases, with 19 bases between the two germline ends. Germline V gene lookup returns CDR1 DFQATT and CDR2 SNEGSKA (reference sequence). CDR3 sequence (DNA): TGCAGTGCTAGAGATCAGGCCATTCAACTCGGGGAGCAGTACTTC. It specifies CSARDQAIQLGEQYF.

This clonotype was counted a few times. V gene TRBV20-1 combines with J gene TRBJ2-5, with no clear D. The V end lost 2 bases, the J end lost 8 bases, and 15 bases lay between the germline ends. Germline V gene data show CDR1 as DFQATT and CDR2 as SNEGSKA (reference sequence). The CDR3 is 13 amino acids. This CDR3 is CSARTWGLRTQYF. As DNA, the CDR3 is TGCAGTGCTAGAACCTGGGGTCTACGAACCCAGTACTTC.

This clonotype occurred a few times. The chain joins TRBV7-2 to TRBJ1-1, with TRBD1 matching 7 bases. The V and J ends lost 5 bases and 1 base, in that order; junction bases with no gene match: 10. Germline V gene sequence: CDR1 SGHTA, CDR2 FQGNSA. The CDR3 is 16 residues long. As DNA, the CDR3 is TGTGCCAGCAGCGAACTAGGGACAGCCGCGAACACTGAAGCTTTCTTT. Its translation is CASSELGTAANTEAFF.

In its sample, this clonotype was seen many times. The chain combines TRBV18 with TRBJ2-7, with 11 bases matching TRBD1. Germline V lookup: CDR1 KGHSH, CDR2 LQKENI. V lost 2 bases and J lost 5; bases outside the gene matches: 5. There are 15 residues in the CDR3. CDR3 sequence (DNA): TGTGCCAGCTCACCAGCGGGGACAGGGGGAAACGAGCAGTACTTC. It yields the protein CASSPAGTGGNEQYF.

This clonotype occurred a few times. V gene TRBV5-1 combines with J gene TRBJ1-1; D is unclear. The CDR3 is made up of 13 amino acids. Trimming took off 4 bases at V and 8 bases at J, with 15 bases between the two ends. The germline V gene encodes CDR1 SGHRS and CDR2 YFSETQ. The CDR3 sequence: CASSQEFGGEAFF. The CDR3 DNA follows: TGCGCCAGCAGCCAGGAATTTGGCGGGGAAGCTTTCTTT.

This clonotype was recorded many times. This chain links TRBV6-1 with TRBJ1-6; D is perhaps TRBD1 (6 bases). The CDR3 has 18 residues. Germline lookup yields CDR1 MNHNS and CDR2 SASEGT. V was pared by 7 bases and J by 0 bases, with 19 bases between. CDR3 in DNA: TGTGCCAGCACCGTACGAGGGGGGCTGAGCTCCTATAATTCACCCCTCCACTTT. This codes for CASTVRGGLSSYNSPLHF.

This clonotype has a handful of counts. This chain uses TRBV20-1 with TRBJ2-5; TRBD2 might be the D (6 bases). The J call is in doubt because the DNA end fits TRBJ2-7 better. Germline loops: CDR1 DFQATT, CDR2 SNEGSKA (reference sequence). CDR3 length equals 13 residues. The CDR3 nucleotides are TGCAGTGCTAAGGTTGGACTATCCAACGAGCAGTACTTC. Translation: CSAKVGLSNEQYF.

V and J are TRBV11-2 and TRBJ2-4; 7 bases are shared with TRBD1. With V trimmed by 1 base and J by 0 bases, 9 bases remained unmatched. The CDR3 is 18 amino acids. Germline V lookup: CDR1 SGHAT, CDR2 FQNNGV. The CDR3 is CASSLGGTVRLAKNIQYF. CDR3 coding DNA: TGTGCCAGCAGCTTAGGGGGGACAGTAAGACTAGCCAAAAACATTCAGTACTTC.

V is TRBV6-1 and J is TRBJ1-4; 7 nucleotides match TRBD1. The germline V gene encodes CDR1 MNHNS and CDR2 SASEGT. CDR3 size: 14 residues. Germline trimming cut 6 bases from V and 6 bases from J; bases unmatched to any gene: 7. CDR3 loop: CASSLTGSDEKLFF. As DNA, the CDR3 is TGTGCCAGCAGCCTGACAGGGTCGGATGAAAAACTGTTTTTT.

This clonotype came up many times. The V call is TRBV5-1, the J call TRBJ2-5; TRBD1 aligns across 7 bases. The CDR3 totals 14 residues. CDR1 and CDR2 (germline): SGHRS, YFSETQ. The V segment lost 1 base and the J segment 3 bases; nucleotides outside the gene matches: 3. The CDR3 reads CASSLFQGEETQYF. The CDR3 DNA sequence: TGCGCCAGCAGCTTGTTTCAGGGGGAAGAGACCCAGTACTTC.

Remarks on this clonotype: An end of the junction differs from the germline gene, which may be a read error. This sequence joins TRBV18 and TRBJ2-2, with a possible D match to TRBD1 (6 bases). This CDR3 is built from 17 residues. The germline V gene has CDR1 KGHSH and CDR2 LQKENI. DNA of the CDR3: TGTGCCCGCTCACCTTGGGGAACAGGACAGACGACCGGGGAGCTGGTTTTT. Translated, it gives CARSPWGTGQTTGELVF.

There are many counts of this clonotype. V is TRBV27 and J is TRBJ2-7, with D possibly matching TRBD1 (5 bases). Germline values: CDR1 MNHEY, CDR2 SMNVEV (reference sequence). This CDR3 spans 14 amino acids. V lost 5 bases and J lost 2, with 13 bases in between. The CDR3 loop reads CASSTTGNPYEQYV. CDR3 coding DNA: TGTGCCAGCAGTACTACAGGTAACCCCTACGAGCAGTACGTC.

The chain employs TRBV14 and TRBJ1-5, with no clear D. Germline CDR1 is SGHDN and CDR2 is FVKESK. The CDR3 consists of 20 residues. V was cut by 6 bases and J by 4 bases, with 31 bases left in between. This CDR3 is CASRPNTLLPNSGRNQPQHF. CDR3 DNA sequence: TGTGCCAGCAGACCTAACACGCTACTCCCCAACAGTGGAAGAAATCAGCCCCAGCATTTT.

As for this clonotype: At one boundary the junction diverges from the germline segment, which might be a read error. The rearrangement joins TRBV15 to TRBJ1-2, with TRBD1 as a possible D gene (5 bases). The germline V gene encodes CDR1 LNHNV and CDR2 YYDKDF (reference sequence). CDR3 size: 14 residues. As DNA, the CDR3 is TGTGCCACCCGCAGGGTGGGAGGGGTGCATGGCTACACCTTC. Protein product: CATRRVGGVHGYTF. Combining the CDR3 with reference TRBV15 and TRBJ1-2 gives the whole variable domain DAMVIQNPRYQVTQFGKPVTLSCSQTLNHNVMYWYQQKSSQAPKLLFHYYDKDFNNEADTPDNFQSRRPNTSFCFLDIRSPGLGDTAMYLCATRRVGGVHGYTFGSGTRLTVV.

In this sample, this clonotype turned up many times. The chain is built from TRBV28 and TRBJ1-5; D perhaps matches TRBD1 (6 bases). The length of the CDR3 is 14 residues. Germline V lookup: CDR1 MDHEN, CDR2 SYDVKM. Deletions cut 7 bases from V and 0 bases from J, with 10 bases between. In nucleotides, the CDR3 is TGTGCCAGCACCATACAGGGTAGCAATCAGCCCCAGCATTTT. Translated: CASTIQGSNQPQHF.

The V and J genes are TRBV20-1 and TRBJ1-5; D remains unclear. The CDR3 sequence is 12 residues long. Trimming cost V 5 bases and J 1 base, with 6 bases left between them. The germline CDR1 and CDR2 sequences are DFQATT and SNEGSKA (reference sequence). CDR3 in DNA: TGCAGTGCTTCACAAAGCAATCAGCCCCAGCATTTT. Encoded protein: CSASQSNQPQHF.

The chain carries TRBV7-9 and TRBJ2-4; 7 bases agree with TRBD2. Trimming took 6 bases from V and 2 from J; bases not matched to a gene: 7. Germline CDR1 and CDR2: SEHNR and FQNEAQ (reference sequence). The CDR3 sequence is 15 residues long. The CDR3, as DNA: TGTGCCAGCAGACCCTCGGGGGGAACCAAAAACATTCAGTACTTC. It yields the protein CASRPSGGTKNIQYF. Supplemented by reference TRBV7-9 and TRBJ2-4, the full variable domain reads DTGVSQNPRHKITKRGQNVTFRCDPISEHNRLYWYRQTLGQGPEFLTYFQNEAQLEKSRLLSDRFSAERPKGSFSTLEIQRTEQGDSAMYLCASRPSGGTKNIQYFGAGTRLSVL.